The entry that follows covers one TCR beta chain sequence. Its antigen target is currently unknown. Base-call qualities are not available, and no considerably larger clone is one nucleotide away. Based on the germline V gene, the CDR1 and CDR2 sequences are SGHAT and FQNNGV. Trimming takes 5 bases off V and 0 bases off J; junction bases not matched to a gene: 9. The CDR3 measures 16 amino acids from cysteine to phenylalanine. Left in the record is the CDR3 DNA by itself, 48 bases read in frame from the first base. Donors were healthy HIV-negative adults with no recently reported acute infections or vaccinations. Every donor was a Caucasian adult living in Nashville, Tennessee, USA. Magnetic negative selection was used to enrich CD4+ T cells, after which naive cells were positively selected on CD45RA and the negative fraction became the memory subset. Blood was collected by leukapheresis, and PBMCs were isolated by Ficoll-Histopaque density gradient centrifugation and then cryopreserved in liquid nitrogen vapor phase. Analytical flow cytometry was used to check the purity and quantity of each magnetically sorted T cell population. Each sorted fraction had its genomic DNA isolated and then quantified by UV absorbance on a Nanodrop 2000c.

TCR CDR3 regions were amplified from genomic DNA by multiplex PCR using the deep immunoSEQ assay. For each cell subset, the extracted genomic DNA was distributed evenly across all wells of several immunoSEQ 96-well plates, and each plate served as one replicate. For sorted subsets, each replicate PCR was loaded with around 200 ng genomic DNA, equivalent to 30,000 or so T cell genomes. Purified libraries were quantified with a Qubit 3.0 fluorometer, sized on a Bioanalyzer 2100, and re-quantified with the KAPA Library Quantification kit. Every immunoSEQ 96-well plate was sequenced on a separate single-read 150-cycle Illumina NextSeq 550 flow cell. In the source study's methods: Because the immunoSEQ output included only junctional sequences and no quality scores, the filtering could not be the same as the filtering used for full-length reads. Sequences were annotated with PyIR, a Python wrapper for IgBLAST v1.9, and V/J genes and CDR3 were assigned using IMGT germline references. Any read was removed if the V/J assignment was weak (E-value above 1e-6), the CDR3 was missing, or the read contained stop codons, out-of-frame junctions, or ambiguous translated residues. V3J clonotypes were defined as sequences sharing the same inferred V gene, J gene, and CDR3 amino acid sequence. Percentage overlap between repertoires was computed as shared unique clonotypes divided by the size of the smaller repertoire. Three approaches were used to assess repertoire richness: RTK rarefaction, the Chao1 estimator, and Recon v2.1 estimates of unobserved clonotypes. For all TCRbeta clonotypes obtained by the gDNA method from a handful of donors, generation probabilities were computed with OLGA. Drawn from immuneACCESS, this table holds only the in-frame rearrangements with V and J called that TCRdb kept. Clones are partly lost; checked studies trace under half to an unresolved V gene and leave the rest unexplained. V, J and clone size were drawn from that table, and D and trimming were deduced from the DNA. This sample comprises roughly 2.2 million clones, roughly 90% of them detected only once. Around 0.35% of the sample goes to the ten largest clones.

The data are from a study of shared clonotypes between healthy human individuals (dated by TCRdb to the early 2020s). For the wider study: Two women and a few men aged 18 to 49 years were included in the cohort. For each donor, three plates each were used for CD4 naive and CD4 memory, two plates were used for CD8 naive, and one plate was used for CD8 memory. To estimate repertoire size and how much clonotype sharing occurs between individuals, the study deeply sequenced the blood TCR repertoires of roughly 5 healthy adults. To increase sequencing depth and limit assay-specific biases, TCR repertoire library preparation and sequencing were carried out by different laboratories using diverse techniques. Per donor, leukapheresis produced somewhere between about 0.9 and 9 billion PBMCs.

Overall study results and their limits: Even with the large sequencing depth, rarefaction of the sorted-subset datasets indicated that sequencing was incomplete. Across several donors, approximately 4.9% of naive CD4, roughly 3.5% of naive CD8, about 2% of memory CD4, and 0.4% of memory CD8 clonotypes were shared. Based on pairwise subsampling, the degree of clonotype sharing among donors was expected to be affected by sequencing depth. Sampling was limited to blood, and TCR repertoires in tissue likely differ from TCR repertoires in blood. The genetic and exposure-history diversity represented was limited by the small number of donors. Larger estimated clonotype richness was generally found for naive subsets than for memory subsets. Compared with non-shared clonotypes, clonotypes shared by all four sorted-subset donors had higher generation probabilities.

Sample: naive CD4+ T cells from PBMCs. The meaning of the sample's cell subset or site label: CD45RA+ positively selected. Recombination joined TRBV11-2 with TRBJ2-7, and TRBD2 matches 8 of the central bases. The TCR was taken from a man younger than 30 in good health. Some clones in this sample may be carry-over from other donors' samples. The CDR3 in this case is CASSPIASGSSYEQYF. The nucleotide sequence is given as TGTGCCAGCAGCCCAATAGCGAGCGGGAGCTCCTACGAGCAGTACTTC. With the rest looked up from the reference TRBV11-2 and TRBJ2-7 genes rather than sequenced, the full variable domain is EAGVAQSPRYKIIEKRQSVAFWCNPISGHATLYWYQQILGQGPKLLIQFQNNGVVDDSQLPKDRFSAERLKGVDSTLKIQPAKLEDSAVYLCASSPIASGSSYEQYFGPGTRLTVT.